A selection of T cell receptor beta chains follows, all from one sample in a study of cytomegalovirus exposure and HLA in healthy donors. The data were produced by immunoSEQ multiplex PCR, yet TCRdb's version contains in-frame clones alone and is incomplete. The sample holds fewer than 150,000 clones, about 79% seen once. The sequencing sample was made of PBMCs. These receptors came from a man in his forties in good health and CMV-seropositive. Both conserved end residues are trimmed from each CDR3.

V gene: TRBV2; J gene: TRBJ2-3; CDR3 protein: ASRGTSVIDTQY
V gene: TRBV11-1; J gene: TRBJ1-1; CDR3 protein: ASSLTGNTEAF
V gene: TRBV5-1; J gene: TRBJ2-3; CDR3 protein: ASSLAYLTDTQY
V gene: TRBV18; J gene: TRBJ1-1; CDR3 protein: ASSPNRDSTEAF
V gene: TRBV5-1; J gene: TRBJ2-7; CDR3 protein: ASSLRLAGGPKGEQY
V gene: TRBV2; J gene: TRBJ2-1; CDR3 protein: ASPLGREPINEQF
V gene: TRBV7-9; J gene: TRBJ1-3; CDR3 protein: ASSRRQSLSGNTIY
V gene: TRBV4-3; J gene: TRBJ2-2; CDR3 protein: ASSQSLGAGTGELF
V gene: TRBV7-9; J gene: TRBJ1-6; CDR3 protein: ASSLTEGNSPLH
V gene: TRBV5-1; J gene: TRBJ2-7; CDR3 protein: ASSIGQGLDEQY
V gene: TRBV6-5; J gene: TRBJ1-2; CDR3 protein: ASSYEQGNGYT
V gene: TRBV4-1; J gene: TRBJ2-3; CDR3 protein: ASSGSAGAYFTDTQY
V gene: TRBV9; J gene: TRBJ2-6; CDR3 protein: ASSVDRVSGANVLT
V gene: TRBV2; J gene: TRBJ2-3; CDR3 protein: ASSEGRTPEQY
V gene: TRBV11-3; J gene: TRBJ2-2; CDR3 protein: ASSLDSSRFTGELF
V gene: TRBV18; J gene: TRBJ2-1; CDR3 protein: ASSLGTGIYNEQF
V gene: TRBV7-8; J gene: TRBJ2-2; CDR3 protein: ASPAGRYTGELF
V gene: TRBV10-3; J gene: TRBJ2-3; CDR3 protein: AISEIAGVSTDTQY
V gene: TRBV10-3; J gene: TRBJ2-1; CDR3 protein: AISGRASSYNEQF
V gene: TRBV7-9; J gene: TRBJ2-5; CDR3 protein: ASRLTGQGQETQY
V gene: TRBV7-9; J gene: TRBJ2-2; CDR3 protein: ASSLSEVGLAGSF
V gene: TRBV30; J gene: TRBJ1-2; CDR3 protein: AWSGARDGYT
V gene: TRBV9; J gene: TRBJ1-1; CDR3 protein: ASSVGLGQGAEAF